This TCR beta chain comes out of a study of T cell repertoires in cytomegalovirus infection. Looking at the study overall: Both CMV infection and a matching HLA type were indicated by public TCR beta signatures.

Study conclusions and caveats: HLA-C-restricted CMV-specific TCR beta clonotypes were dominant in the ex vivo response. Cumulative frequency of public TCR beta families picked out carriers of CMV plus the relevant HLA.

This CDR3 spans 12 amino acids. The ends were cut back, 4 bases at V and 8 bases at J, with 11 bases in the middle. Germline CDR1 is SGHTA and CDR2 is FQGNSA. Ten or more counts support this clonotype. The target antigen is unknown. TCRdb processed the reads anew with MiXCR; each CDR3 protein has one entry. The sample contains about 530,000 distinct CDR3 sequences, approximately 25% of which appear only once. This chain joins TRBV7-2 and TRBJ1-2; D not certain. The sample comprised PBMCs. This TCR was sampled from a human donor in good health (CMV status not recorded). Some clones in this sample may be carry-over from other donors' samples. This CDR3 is CASSWQAGGYTF. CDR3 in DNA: TGTGCCAGCAGCTGGCAGGCAGGCGGCTACACCTTC. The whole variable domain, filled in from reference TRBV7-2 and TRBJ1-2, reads GAGVSQSPSNKVTEKGKDVELRCDPISGHTALYWYRQSLGQGLEFLIYFQGNSAPDKSGLPSDRFSAERTGGSVSTLTIQRTQQEDSAVYLCASSWQAGGYTFGSGTRLTVV.